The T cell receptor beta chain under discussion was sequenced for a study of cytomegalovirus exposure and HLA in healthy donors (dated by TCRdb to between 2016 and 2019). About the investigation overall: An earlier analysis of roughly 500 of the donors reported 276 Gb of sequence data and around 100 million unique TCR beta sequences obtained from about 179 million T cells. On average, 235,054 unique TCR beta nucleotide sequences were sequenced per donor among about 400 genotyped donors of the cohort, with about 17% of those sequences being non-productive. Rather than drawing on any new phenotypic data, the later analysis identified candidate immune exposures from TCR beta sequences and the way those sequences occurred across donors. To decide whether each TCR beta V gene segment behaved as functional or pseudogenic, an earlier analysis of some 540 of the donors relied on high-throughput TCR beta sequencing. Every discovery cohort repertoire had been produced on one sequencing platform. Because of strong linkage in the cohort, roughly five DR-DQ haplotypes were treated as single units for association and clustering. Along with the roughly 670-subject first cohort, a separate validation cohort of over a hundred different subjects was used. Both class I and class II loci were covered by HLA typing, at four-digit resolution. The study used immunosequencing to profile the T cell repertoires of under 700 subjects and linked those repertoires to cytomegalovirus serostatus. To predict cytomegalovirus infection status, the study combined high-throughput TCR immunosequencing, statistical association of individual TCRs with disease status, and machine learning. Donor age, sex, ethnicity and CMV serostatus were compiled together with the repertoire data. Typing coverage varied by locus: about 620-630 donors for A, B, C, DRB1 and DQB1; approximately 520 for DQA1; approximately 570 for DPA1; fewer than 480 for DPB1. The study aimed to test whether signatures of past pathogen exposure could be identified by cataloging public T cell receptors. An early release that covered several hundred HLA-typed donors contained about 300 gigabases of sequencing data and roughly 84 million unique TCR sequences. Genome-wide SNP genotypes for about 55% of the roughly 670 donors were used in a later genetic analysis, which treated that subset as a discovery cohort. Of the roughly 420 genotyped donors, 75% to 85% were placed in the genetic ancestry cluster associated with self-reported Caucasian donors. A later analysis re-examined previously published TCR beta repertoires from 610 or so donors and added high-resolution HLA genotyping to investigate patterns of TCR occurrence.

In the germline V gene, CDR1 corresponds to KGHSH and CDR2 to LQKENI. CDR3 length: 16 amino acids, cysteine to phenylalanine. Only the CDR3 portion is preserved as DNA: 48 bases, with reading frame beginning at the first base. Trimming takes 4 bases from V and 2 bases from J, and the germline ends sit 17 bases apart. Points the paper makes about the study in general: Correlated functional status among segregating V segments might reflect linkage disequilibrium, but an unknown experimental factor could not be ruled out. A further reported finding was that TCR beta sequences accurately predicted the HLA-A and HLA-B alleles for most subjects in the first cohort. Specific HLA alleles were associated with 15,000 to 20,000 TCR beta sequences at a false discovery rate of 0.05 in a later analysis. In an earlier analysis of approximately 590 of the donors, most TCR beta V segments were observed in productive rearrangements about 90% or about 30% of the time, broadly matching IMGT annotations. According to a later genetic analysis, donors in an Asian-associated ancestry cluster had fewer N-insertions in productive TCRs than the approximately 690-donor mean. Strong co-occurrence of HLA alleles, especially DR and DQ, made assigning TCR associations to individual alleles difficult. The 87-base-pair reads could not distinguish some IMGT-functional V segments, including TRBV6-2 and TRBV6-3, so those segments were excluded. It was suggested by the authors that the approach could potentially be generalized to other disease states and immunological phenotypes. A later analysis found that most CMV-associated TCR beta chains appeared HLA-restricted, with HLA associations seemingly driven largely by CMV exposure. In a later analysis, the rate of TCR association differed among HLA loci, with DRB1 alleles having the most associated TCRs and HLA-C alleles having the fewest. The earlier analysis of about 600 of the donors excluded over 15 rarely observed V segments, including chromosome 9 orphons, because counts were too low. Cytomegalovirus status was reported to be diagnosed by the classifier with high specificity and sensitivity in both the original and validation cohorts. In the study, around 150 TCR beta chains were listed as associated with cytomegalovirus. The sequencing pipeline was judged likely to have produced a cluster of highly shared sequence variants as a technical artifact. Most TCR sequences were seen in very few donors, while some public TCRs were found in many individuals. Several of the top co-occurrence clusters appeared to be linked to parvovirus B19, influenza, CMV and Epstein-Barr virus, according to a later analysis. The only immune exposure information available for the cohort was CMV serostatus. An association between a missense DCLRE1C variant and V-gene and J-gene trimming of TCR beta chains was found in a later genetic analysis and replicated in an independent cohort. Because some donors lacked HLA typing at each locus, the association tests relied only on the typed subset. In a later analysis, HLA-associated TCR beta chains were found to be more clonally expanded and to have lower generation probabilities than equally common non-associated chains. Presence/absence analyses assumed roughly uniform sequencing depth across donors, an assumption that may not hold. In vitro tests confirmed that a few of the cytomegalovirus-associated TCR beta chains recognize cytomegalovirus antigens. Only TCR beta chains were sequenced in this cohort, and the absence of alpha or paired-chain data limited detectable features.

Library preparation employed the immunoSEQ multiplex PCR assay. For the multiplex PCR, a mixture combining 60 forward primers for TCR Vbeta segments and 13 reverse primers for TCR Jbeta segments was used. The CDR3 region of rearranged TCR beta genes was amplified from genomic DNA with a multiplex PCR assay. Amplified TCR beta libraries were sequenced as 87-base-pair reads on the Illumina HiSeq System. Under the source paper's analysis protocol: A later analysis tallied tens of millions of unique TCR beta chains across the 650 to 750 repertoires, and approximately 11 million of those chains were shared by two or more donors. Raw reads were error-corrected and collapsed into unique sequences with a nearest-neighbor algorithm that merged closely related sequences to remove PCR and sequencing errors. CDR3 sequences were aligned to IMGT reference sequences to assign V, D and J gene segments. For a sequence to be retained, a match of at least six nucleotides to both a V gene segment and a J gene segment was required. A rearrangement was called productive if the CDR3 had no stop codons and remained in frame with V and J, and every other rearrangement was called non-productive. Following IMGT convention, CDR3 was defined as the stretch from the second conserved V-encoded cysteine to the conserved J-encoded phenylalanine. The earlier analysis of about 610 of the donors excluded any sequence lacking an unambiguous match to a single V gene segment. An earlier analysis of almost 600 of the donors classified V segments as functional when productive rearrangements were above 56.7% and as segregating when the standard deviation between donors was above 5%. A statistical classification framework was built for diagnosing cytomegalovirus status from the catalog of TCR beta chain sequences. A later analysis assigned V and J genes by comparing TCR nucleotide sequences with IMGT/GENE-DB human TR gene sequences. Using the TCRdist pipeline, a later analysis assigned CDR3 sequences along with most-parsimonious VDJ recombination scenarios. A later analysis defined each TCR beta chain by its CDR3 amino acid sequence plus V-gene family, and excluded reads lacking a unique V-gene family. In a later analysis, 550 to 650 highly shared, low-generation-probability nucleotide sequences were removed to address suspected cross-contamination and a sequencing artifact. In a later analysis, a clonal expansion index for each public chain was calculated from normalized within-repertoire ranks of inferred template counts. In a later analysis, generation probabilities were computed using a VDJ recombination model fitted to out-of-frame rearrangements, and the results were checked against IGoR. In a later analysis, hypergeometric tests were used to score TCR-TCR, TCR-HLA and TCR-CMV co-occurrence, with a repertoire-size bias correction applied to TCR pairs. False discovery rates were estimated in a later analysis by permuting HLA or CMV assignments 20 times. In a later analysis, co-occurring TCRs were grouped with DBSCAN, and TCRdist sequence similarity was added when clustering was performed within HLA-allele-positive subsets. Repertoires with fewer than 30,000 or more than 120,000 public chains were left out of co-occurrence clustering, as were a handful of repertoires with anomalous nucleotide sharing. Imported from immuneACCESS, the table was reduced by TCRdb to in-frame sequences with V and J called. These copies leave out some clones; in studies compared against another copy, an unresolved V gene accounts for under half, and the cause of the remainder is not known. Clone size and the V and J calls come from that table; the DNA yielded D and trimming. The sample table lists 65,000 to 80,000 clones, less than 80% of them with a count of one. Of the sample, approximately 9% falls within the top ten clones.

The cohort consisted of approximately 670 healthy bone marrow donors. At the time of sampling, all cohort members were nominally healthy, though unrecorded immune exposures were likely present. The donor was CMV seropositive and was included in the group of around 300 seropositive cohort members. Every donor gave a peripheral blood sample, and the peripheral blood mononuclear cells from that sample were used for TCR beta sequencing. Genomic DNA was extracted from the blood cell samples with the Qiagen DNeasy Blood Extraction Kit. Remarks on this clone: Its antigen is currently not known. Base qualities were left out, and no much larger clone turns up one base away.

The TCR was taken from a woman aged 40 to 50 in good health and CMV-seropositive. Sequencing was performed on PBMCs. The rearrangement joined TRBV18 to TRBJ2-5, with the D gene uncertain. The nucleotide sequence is TGTGCCAGCTCACTACAACCGCTAGATATACAAGAGACCCAGTACTTC. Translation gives CASSLQPLDIQETQYF.